A selection of T cell receptor beta chains follows, all from one sample in a study of blood T cell repertoires in COVID-19. Some clones are missing from TCRdb's copy, which holds only in-frame ones; the method was immunoSEQ multiplex PCR. Of about 170,000 clones in the sample, roughly 84% were seen once. The sequencing sample was made of peripheral blood. The receptors were gathered from a man between 65 and 79 years old with active or convalescent COVID-19. CDR3s include the opening cysteine and the closing phenylalanine or tryptophan. The D gene is left open where the match is weak. Clone sizes are given selectively: once, few, many, or a class where the clone is expanded.

abundance: NA; j_gene: TRBJ1-1; d_gene: NA; v_gene: TRBV11-2; CDR3aa: CASSLDEDTEAFF; CDR3nt: TGTGCCAGCAGCTTAGACGAGGACACTGAAGCTTTCTTT
abundance: NA; j_gene: TRBJ2-7; d_gene: TRBD1; v_gene: TRBV6-5; CDR3aa: CASSPDRAYEQYF; CDR3nt: TGTGCCAGCAGCCCGGACAGGGCCTACGAGCAGTACTTC
abundance: NA; j_gene: TRBJ2-1; d_gene: TRBD2; v_gene: TRBV6-1; CDR3aa: CASSEASSGRGNEQFF; CDR3nt: TGTGCCAGCAGTGAAGCGTCTAGCGGGAGGGGCAATGAGCAGTTCTTC
abundance: NA; j_gene: TRBJ1-2; d_gene: NA; v_gene: TRBV18; CDR3aa: CASSPGENYGYTF; CDR3nt: TGTGCCAGCTCTCCGGGGGAAAACTATGGCTACACCTTC
abundance: NA; j_gene: TRBJ2-1; d_gene: TRBD2; v_gene: TRBV19; CDR3aa: CASTLSASGYNEQFF; CDR3nt: TGTGCCAGTACCTTGTCCGCTAGCGGATACAATGAGCAGTTCTTC
abundance: few; j_gene: TRBJ1-2; d_gene: TRBD1; v_gene: TRBV3-1/TRBV3-2; CDR3aa: CASSQERSGGGYGYTF; CDR3nt: TGTGCCAGCAGCCAAGAGCGGTCAGGGGGCGGCTATGGCTACACCTTC
abundance: NA; j_gene: TRBJ2-1; d_gene: TRBD2; v_gene: TRBV6-2/TRBV6-3; CDR3aa: CASSTSGNYNEQFF; CDR3nt: TGTGCCAGCAGTACTAGCGGGAACTACAATGAGCAGTTCTTC
abundance: few; j_gene: TRBJ1-1; d_gene: TRBD1; v_gene: TRBV2; CDR3aa: CASSDRGSTEAFF; CDR3nt: TGTGCCAGCAGCGACAGGGGCAGCACTGAAGCTTTCTTT
abundance: NA; j_gene: TRBJ1-2; d_gene: TRBD1; v_gene: TRBV28; CDR3aa: CASIQGWQGALGYTF; CDR3nt: TGTGCCAGCATCCAGGGGTGGCAGGGGGCGCTTGGCTACACCTTC
abundance: NA; j_gene: TRBJ1-4; d_gene: TRBD1; v_gene: TRBV18; CDR3aa: CASSLGQLNEKLFF; CDR3nt: TGTGCCAGCTCACTGGGACAGCTTAATGAAAAACTGTTTTTT
abundance: NA; j_gene: TRBJ1-1; d_gene: NA; v_gene: TRBV7-3; CDR3aa: CASSLTAGNTEAFF; CDR3nt: TGTGCCAGCAGCTTAACGGCAGGCAACACTGAAGCTTTCTTT